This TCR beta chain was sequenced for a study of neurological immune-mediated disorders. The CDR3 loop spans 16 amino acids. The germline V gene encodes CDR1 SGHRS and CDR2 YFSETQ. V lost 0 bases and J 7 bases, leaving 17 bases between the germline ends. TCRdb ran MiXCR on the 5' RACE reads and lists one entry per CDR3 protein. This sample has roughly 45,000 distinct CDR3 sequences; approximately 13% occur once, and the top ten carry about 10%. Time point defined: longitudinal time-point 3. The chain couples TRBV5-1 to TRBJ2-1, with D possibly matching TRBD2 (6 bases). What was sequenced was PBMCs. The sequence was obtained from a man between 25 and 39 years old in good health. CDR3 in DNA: TGCGCCAGCAGCTTGGGGGCGGGAACTGGCCAAAATGAGCAGTTCTTC. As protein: CASSLGAGTGQNEQFF. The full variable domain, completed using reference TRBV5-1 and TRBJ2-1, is KAGVTQTPRYLIKTRGQQVTLSCSPISGHRSVSWYQQTPGQGLQFLFEYFSETQRNKGNFPGRFSGRQFSNSRSEMNVSTLELGDSALYLCASSLGAGTGQNEQFFGPGTRLTVL.